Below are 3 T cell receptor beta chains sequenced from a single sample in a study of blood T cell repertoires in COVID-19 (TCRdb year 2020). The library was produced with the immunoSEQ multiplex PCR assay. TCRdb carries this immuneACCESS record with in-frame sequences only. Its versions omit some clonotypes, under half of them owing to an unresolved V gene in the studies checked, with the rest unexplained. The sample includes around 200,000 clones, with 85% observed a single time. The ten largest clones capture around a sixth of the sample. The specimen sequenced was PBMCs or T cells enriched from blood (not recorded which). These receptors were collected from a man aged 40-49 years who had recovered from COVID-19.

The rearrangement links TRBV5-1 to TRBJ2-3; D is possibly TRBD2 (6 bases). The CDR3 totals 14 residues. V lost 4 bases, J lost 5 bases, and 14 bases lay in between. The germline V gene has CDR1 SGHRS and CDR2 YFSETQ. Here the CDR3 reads CASSGGKRVDTQYF. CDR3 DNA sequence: TGCGCCAGCAGCGGAGGGAAGCGCGTAGATACGCAGTATTTT.

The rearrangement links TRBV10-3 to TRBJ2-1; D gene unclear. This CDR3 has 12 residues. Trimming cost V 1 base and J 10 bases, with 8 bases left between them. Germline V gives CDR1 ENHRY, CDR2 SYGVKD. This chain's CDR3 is CAISEFSYEQFF. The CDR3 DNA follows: TGTGCCATCAGTGAGTTTAGTTACGAGCAGTTCTTC.

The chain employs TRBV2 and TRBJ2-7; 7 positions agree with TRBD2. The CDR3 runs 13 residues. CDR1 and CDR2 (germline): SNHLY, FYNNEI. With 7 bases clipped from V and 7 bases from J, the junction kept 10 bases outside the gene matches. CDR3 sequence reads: CASNWEAGGEQYF. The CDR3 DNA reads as TGTGCCAGCAATTGGGAGGCCGGGGGGGAGCAGTACTTC.